A single sample is the source of the 27 T cell receptor beta chains below, sequenced in a study of a mutant IDH1 vaccine in newly diagnosed glioma. This sample's time point: week 47, end of study. Topical imiquimod was applied with each vaccine dose, which held 300 ug of mutant IDH1 20-mer peptide. Profiled with immunoSEQ multiplex PCR; TCRdb holds only in-frame clones, not every one. The top ten hold 4.5% to 5.5% of the sample, which has 50,000 to 65,000 clones, about two thirds seen once. No antigen is known for these receptors. The starting material was peripheral blood mononuclear cells (PBMCs), obtained from a glioma patient whose treatment included an IDH1 peptide vaccine. The receptors here all came from a man between 40 and 49 years old with glioma. Some clones in this sample may be carry-over from other donors' samples.

The rearrangement links TRBV5-1 to TRBJ2-1; possibly TRBD1 or TRBD2 for D (5 bases each). V was pared by 1 base and J by 6 bases, with 14 bases between. Per the germline V gene, CDR1 is SGHRS and CDR2 is YFSETQ. The CDR3 has 15 residues. CDR3 coding DNA: TGCGCCAGCAGCTTGTTGCCGGGACCCTTCAATGAGCAGTTCTTC. This gives the protein CASSLLPGPFNEQFF.

The chain is built from TRBV5-4 and TRBJ1-2, with D unresolved. Per germline, CDR1 SGHNT and CDR2 YYREEE (reference sequence). This CDR3 comprises 13 residues. V was shortened by 2 bases and J by 5 bases, with 10 bases between the two germline ends. The CDR3 coding sequence is TGTGCCAGCAGCTTTGGTCAGGTTTATGGCTACACCTTC. It encodes CASSFGQVYGYTF.

Remarks on this clone: The DNA is left out, because the CDR3 cannot be placed on it with certainty; the CDR3 is given as TCRdb lists it. The gene calls are TRBV29-1 and TRBJ1-5; the tabulated D call, TRBD1, remains unverified against the DNA. Germline CDR1 SQVTM, CDR2 ANQGSEA. Both ends counted, the CDR3 spans 14 residues. The CDR3: CSVSGQGANQPQHF.

In this sample, this clone turned up a few times. V and J are TRBV14 and TRBJ2-5, with 8 nucleotides matching TRBD1. CDR1 and CDR2 (germline): SGHDN, FVKESK. Trimming took 7 bases from V and 4 from J; bases not matched to a gene: 8. This CDR3 is built from 14 residues. The CDR3 sequence: CASKGQGAGETQYF. As DNA, the CDR3 is TGTGCCAGCAAAGGGCAGGGGGCCGGAGAGACCCAGTACTTC.

CDR3 loop: CASRDRGRSPLHF. The DNA for the CDR3 is TGTGCCAGCAGGGACAGGGGACGGTCACCCCTCCACTTT. The chain combines TRBV2 with TRBJ1-6; 9 bases are shared with TRBD1. V lost 6 bases to trimming and J lost 10 bases; unmatched junction nucleotides: 4. Germline values: CDR1 SNHLY, CDR2 FYNNEI. This CDR3 comprises 13 residues. Combining the CDR3 with reference TRBV2 and TRBJ1-6 gives the whole variable domain EPEVTQTPSHQVTQMGQEVILRCVPISNHLYFYWYRQILGQKVEFLVSFYNNEISEKSEIFDDQFSVERPDGSNFTLKIRSTKLEDSAMYFCASRDRGRSPLHFGNGTRLTVT.

This chain uses TRBV5-8 with TRBJ2-3, with D maybe TRBD2 (6 bases). V dropped 4 bases and J dropped 2 bases, with 17 bases sitting between them. The CDR3 is made up of 16 amino acids. The germline V gene encodes CDR1 SGHTS and CDR2 YDEGEE. The CDR3 DNA reads as TGTGCCAGCAGCCCCGGGACTTCTTGGACCACAGATACGCAGTATTTT. This translates into CASSPGTSWTTDTQYF.

The chain is built from TRBV7-6 and TRBJ2-7, with D perhaps matching TRBD1 (5 bases). This CDR3 is 13 amino acids long. Germline-derived CDR1 and CDR2 are SGHVS and FNYEAQ. Between the trimmed V and J ends, which lost 5 bases and 6 bases, there was a span of 14 bases. The CDR3 sequence is CASSPTQGSEQYF. For the CDR3, the DNA is TGTGCCAGCAGCCCTACCCAGGGTAGCGAGCAGTACTTC.

In nucleotides, the CDR3 is TGTGCCTGGAGTGTATGGGGGCGGAAGGGTGTCACTGAAGCTTTCTTT. It translates to CAWSVWGRKGVTEAFF. The chain has TRBV30 and TRBJ1-1; possibly TRBD1 for D (6 bases). Trimming removed 0 bases at V and 4 bases at J, with 18 bases between. The CDR3 extends over 16 amino acids. Germline values: CDR1 GTSNPN, CDR2 SVGIG (reference sequence).

This rearrangement joins TRBV27 to TRBJ1-1; possible D gene TRBD1, 6 bases. This CDR3 region has 14 residues. Trimming shortened V by 5 bases and J by 6 bases, and 16 bases separated the two germline ends. Germline assignment: CDR1 MNHEY and CDR2 SMNVEV (reference sequence). For the CDR3, the DNA is TGTGCCAGCAGTCGAAGACAGGATCCGGCTGAAGCTTTCTTT. Translating gives CASSRRQDPAEAFF.

The V call is TRBV18, the J call TRBJ2-5; 7 positions agree with TRBD2. Losses at the gene ends were 2 bases for V and 6 bases for J; bases not matched to a gene: 6. The CDR3 sequence is 14 residues long. Germline V gene lookup returns CDR1 KGHSH and CDR2 LQKENI. The CDR3 DNA reads as TGTGCCAGCTCACCAATGACTAGCCTCCAGACCCAGTACTTC. Amino acid sequence: CASSPMTSLQTQYF.

The J gene is TRBJ1-6, the V gene TRBV14, with D unclear. CDR1 and CDR2 from the germline V gene are SGHDN and FVKESK. With 0 bases removed from V and 6 bases from J, the gap between germline ends came to 9 bases. This CDR3 is 15 amino acids long. CDR3 sequence reads: CASSQEVQLNSPLHF. The CDR3 DNA reads TGTGCCAGCAGCCAAGAAGTACAGCTTAATTCACCCCTCCACTTT.

A few counts support this clone. The chain combines TRBV14 with TRBJ1-4; possibly TRBD1 for D (6 bases). The CDR3 sequence is 14 residues long. Trimming stripped 3 bases from V and 7 bases from J, with 12 bases between. From germline, CDR1 is SGHDN and CDR2 FVKESK. The CDR3 spells CASSHEGGSEKLFF. CDR3 bases: TGTGCCAGCAGCCACGAGGGGGGTAGTGAAAAACTGTTTTTT.

The chain combines TRBV4-1 with TRBJ2-7, with D hard to call. The CDR3 is 13 residues long. CDR1 is MGHRA and CDR2 is YSYEKL in the germline V gene. Trimming left V 1 base short and J 6 bases short, with 10 bases between. CDR3 sequence reads: CASSQVWPSEQYF. As DNA, the CDR3 is TGCGCCAGCAGCCAAGTGTGGCCCTCCGAGCAGTACTTC.

The J gene is TRBJ2-5, the V gene TRBV19; D tentatively fits TRBD1 or TRBD2 (5 bases each). Trimming stripped 4 bases from V and 2 bases from J, with 14 bases between. Per germline, CDR1 LNHDA and CDR2 SQIVND (reference sequence). The CDR3 is 15 residues long. CDR3: CASSNQGRIQETQYF. The CDR3 nucleotides read TGTGCCAGTAGTAACCAGGGACGGATACAAGAGACCCAGTACTTC.

For the CDR3, the DNA is TGTGCCAGCAGCTTAGGGGAGCGGGACTACAATGAGCAGTTCTTC. It is translated as CASSLGERDYNEQFF. The J gene is TRBJ2-1, the V gene TRBV13, with 7 nucleotides matching TRBD2. This CDR3 region has 15 residues. Germline V gene lookup returns CDR1 PRHDT and CDR2 FYEKMQ (reference sequence). V was clipped by 0 bases and J by 3 bases; unmatched bases: 2.

J is TRBJ2-7 and V is TRBV7-9; TRBD2 matches at 14 bases. CDR3 length: 18 amino acids. V shed 5 bases, J shed 2 bases, and the junction held 11 bases outside the gene matches. CDR1 and CDR2 from the germline V gene are SEHNR and FQNEAQ (reference sequence). This CDR3 is CASSTLLGLAGGAYEQYF. In DNA form, the CDR3 reads TGTGCCAGCAGCACCCTTTTAGGACTAGCGGGGGGTGCCTACGAGCAGTACTTC.

This chain's CDR3 is CASSARGGLDEQYF. CDR3 DNA sequence: TGTGCCAGCAGCGCCCGCGGGGGGTTGGACGAGCAGTACTTC. The chain is built from TRBV5-5 and TRBJ2-7, with TRBD2 matching over 8 bases. This CDR3 contains 14 residues. V lost 4 bases, J lost 5 bases, and 8 bases stayed unmatched. The germline V gene encodes CDR1 SGHKS and CDR2 YYEKEE (reference sequence). Filled out from reference TRBV5-5 and TRBJ2-7, the complete variable domain reads DAGVTQSPTHLIKTRGQQVTLRCSPISGHKSVSWYQQVLGQGPQFIFQYYEKEERGRGNFPDRFSARQFPNYSSELNVNALLLGDSALYLCASSARGGLDEQYFGPGTRLTVT.

This clone is categorized as medium-sized. The J gene is TRBJ1-1, the V gene TRBV6-1; D may be TRBD1 (6 bases). The CDR3 totals 14 residues. Trimming took 7 bases from V and 1 from J, leaving 13 bases between them. CDR1 and CDR2 from the germline V gene are MNHNS and SASEGT. The CDR3 protein is CASNTWGPNTEAFF. CDR3 sequence (DNA): TGTGCCAGCAACACTTGGGGGCCGAACACTGAAGCTTTCTTT.

The chain carries TRBV5-1 and TRBJ2-5; possible D gene TRBD1, 6 bases. The CDR3 extends over 14 amino acids. Deletions cut 4 bases from V and 4 bases from J, with 14 bases between. CDR1 is SGHRS and CDR2 is YFSETQ in the germline V gene. The CDR3 is CASSPSTGAETQYF. The CDR3 DNA reads TGCGCCAGCAGCCCGTCGACAGGAGCAGAGACCCAGTACTTC.

V and J are TRBV12-5 and TRBJ1-1; D remains ambiguous. V was shortened by 3 bases and J by 0 bases, with 14 bases between the two germline ends. This CDR3 spans 16 amino acids. Germline lookup yields CDR1 LGHNT and CDR2 FRNRAP. The CDR3 DNA reads as TGTGCTAGTGGTTTCTTTTTGCCGAGAATGAACACTGAAGCTTTCTTT. Protein product: CASGFFLPRMNTEAFF. Complete variable domain (other parts from reference TRBV12-5 and TRBJ1-1): DARVTQTPRHKVTEMGQEVTMRCQPILGHNTVFWYRQTMMQGLELLAYFRNRAPLDDSGMPKDRFSAEMPDATLATLKIQPSEPRDSAVYFCASGFFLPRMNTEAFFGQGTRLTVV.

This sequence joins TRBV6-5 and TRBJ2-7; no reliable D call. The CDR3 runs to 12 residues. V lost 4 bases to trimming and J lost 7 bases, with 11 bases between them. Germline V gives CDR1 MNHEY, CDR2 SVGAGI. Here the CDR3 reads CASSSRLGEQYF. CDR3 coding DNA: TGTGCCAGCAGTTCCAGGCTGGGAGAGCAGTACTTC.

This clone was detected only a few times. The chain carries TRBV29-1 and TRBJ1-1; D perhaps matches TRBD1 (5 bases). The CDR3 sequence is 15 residues long. Trimming took off 0 bases at V and 1 base at J, with 12 bases between the two ends. The germline V gene has CDR1 SQVTM and CDR2 ANQGSEA. This chain's CDR3 is CSVEDLRGGNTEAFF. The CDR3, as DNA: TGCAGCGTTGAAGATTTAAGGGGTGGGAACACTGAAGCTTTCTTT.

This rearrangement joins TRBV6-1 to TRBJ2-2; the D gene is possibly TRBD1 (5 bases). This CDR3 is built from 14 residues. V was trimmed by 5 bases and J by 1 base, leaving 8 bases between them. From germline, CDR1 is MNHNS and CDR2 SASEGT. This CDR3 is CASSRQGNTGELFF. CDR3 in DNA: TGTGCCAGCAGTAGGCAGGGGAACACCGGGGAGCTGTTTTTT.

J is TRBJ2-2 and V is TRBV11-3; the match to TRBD1 covers 8 bases. After removal of 4 bases from V and 5 bases from J, the junction contained 9 bases not matched to a gene. The CDR3 covers 16 residues. Germline V gives CDR1 SGHNT, CDR2 YENEEA. This CDR3 reads CASSSPDRGGTGELFF. Written as DNA, the CDR3 is TGTGCCAGCAGCTCACCTGACAGGGGTGGTACCGGGGAGCTGTTTTTT.

This clone appeared a few times. The V gene is TRBV10-1, the J gene TRBJ1-1, with 10 bases identical to TRBD1. V shed 8 bases, J shed 11 bases, and the junction held 11 bases outside the gene matches. The germline gives CDR1 WNHNN, CDR2 SYGVQD (reference sequence). The length of the CDR3 is 13 residues. For the CDR3, the DNA is TGCGCCAGCTCCCTCGGTGGGGGACAGGGGGCTTTCTTT. This encodes CASSLGGGQGAFF.

The genes are TRBV6-6 and TRBJ1-6; D may be TRBD1 (5 bases). Germline CDR1 MNHNY, CDR2 SVGAGI (reference sequence). V was shortened by 4 bases and J by 8 bases, with 18 bases between the two germline ends. The CDR3 runs to 16 residues. The CDR3 here is CASSSGVGGMDSPLHF. The CDR3 nucleotides are TGTGCCAGCAGTTCCGGCGTGGGGGGGATGGATTCACCCCTCCACTTT.

This clone has just a few counts. The chain recombines TRBV2 with TRBJ2-2; 7 nucleotides align to TRBD1. V shed 9 bases and J 5 bases; nucleotides not matched to a gene: 0. Germline V lookup: CDR1 SNHLY, CDR2 FYNNEI. The CDR3 spans 11 residues. The CDR3 DNA sequence: TGTGCCAGACAGGGGACCGGGGAGCTGTTTTTT. It codes for CARQGTGELFF.